This TCR beta chain derives from a study of T cells in Graves' hyperthyroidism and ophthalmopathy. Looking at the study overall: Peripheral blood was drawn at first diagnosis, prior to all treatment.

The study, taken as a whole, reports: Ophthalmopathy was identified by the model a median around 6.3 months ahead of onset.

The germline V gene has CDR1 SGHNT and CDR2 YYREEE (reference sequence). V was trimmed by 4 bases and J by 2 bases, leaving 7 bases between them. CDR3 size: 14 residues. The sample holds one count of this clonotype. The antigen is unknown. Over 18 months, lack of ophthalmopathy progression marked Graves' hyperthyroidism as stable. Uncontrolled infection, other autoimmune disease, pregnancy or lactation barred patients from enrollment. Researchers took RNA transcripts and amplified the TCR beta CDR3 regions from them. First-round RT-PCR of the TCR CDR3 relied on the HTBI primer set. One entry per CDR3 protein results from TCRdb running MiXCR on the multiplex PCR reads. The table lists around 500,000 distinct CDR3 sequences, approximately 15% of them singletons.

This chain connects TRBV5-4 to TRBJ2-6; the D is unclear. The TCR comes from a woman aged 40 to 50 with Graves' hyperthyroidism. Sequencing used blood. The CDR3 sequence is CASSPETGANVLTF. The CDR3 DNA reads TGTGCCAGCAGCCCCGAGACTGGGGCCAACGTCCTGACTTTC.